Listed here is a single TCR beta chain. The repertoire was sequenced with immunoSEQ multiplex PCR; TCRdb's copy has only in-frame clones and lacks some. The table lists fewer than 110,000 clones, around 82% of them singletons. This record belongs to a study of blood T cell repertoires in COVID-19. The CDR3 runs to 18 residues. Germline CDR1 reads MNHNS; CDR2 reads SASEGT. V was clipped by 1 base and J by 3 bases, with 19 bases between them. The sequence was collected from a human donor in a cohort sampled during active COVID-19. V gene TRBV6-1 combines with J gene TRBJ2-4, with D uncertain. Sequences were obtained from peripheral blood. Here the CDR3 reads CASSEVPQRQTRKNIQYF. In nucleotides, the CDR3 is TGTGCCAGCAGTGAAGTACCCCAGAGGCAGACCCGCAAAAACATTCAGTACTTC.